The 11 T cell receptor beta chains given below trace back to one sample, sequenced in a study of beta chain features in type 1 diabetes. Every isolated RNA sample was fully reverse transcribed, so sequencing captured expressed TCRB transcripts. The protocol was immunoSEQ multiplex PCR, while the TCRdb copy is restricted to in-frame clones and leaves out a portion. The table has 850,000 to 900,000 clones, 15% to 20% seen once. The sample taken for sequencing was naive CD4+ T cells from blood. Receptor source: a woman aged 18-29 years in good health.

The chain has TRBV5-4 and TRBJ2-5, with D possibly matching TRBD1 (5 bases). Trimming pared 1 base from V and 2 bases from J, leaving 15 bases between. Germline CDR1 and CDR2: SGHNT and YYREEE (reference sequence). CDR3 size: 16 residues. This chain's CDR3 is CASSLSISTAQETQYF. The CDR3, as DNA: TGTGCCAGCAGCTTGTCCATTTCGACAGCGCAAGAGACCCAGTACTTC.

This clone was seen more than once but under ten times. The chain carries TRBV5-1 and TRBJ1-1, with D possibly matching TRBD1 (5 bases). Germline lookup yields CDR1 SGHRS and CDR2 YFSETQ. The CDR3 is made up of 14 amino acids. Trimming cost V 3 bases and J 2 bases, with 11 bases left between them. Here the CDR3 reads CASSSTGRNTEAFF. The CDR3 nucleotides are TGCGCCAGCAGCTCAACAGGAAGAAACACTGAAGCTTTCTTT. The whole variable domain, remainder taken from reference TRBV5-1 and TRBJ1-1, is KAGVTQTPRYLIKTRGQQVTLSCSPISGHRSVSWYQQTPGQGLQFLFEYFSETQRNKGNFPGRFSGRQFSNSRSEMNVSTLELGDSALYLCASSSTGRNTEAFFGQGTRLTVV.

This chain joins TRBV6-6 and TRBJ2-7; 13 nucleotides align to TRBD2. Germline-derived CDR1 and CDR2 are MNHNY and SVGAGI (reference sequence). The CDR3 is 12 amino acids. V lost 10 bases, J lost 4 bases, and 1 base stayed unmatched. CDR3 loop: CAKGLAGYEQYF. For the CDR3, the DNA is TGTGCCAAGGGACTAGCGGGGTACGAGCAGTACTTC.

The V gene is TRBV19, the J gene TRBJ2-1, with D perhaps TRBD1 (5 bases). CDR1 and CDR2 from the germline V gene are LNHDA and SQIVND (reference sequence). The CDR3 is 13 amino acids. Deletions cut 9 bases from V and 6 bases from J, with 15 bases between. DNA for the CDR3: TGTGCCAGCGGGCAGGGTGGTAGCAATGAGCAGTTCTTC. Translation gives CASGQGGSNEQFF.

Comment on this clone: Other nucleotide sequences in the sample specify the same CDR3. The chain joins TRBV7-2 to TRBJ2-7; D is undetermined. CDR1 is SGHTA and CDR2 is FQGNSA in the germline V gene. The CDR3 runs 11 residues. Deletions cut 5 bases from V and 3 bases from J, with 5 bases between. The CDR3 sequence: CASSHSYEQYF. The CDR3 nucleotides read TGTGCCAGCAGCCACAGCTACGAGCAGTACTTC.

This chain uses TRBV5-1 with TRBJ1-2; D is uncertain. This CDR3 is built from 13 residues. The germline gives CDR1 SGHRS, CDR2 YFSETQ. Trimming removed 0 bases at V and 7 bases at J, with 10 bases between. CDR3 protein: CASSLALGFGYTF. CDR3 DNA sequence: TGCGCCAGCAGCTTGGCCCTAGGGTTTGGCTACACCTTC.

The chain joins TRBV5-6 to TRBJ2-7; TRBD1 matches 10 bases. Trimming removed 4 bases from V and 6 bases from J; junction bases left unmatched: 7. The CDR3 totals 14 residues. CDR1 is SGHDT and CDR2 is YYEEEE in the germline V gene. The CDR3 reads CASSTGTGVREQYF. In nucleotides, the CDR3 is TGTGCCAGCAGCACCGGGACAGGGGTGCGCGAGCAGTACTTC.

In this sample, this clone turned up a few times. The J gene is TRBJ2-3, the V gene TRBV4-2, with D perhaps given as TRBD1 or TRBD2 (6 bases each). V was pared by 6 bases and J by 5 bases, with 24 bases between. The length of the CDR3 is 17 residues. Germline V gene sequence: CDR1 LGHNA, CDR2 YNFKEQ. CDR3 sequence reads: CASSSGMRGRTKDTQYF. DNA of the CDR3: TGTGCCAGCAGTTCGGGAATGAGGGGGAGGACCAAAGATACGCAGTATTTT.

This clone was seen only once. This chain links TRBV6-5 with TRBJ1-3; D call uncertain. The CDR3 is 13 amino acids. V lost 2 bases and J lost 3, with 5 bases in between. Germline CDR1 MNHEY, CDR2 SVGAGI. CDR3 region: CASSYTYGNTIYF. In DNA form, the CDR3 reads TGTGCCAGCAGTTACACCTATGGAAACACCATATATTTT.

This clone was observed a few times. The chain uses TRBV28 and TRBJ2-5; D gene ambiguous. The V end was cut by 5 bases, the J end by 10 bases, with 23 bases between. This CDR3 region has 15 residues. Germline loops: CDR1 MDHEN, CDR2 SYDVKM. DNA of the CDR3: TGTGCCAGCAGTCCATCCGACGGGCTGGAAGGGAACCAGTACTTC. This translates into CASSPSDGLEGNQYF.

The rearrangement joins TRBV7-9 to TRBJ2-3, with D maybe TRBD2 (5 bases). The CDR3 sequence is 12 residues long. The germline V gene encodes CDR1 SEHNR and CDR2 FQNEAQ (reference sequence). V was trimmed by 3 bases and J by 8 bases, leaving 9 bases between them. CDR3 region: CASSFSSGTQYF. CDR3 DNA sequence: TGTGCCAGCAGCTTTTCCAGCGGTACGCAGTATTTT. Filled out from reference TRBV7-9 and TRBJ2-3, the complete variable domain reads DTGVSQNPRHKITKRGQNVTFRCDPISEHNRLYWYRQTLGQGPEFLTYFQNEAQLEKSRLLSDRFSAERPKGSFSTLEIQRTEQGDSAMYLCASSFSSGTQYFGPGTRLTVL.